The 32 T cell receptor beta chains below come from one sample, sequenced in a study of identifying expanded T cells in peripheral blood. Here immunoSEQ multiplex PCR was the method, and the copy in TCRdb shows in-frame clones only, minus some. This sample has 58,000 or so clones; about four fifths occur once, and the top ten carry about 18%. The sample comprised blood. The receptors were gathered from a person aged 18-70 years in good health.

This chain joins TRBV28 and TRBJ1-2, with 9 bases lining up with TRBD1. The CDR3 is 14 residues long. V shed 6 bases and J 8 bases; nucleotides not matched to a gene: 10. CDR1 is MDHEN, CDR2 SYDVKM, per germline. The CDR3 DNA reads as TGTGCCAGCAGACAACCGGGACAGGGTGGGGGCTACACCTTC. It yields the protein CASRQPGQGGGYTF.

V and J are TRBV18 and TRBJ1-2; 8 bases match TRBD1. Trimming took 2 bases from V and 8 from J; bases not matched to a gene: 10. Germline V lookup: CDR1 KGHSH, CDR2 LQKENI. The length of the CDR3 is 15 residues. The CDR3 is CASSPGSQTGEGYTF. The CDR3 DNA is TGTGCCAGCTCACCAGGTTCCCAGACAGGGGAGGGCTACACCTTC.

This clone showed up just once. This sequence joins TRBV11-2 and TRBJ2-2; TRBD2 agrees at 9 bases. This CDR3 has 17 amino acids. Germline V CDR1 and CDR2: SGHAT, FQNNGV. V was clipped by 3 bases and J by 0 bases; unmatched bases: 5. The chain's CDR3 is CASSLGAGGSNTGELFF. The CDR3 DNA follows: TGTGCCAGCAGCTTGGGAGCGGGGGGCTCGAACACCGGGGAGCTGTTTTTT.

The rearrangement uses TRBV6-1 and TRBJ1-2, with a possible D match to TRBD1 (5 bases). Trimming left V 6 bases short and J 10 bases short, with 18 bases between. Germline lookup yields CDR1 MNHNS and CDR2 SASEGT. The CDR3 sequence is 13 residues long. Written as DNA, the CDR3 is TGTGCCAGCAGGACCCTCGGGGCGCAAGACTACACCTTC. Amino acids: CASRTLGAQDYTF.

The genes are TRBV6-5 and TRBJ1-6; D ambiguous. Between the trimmed V and J ends, which lost 7 bases and 12 bases, there was a span of 13 bases. This CDR3 comprises 12 residues. The germline gives CDR1 MNHEY, CDR2 SVGAGI. The CDR3 sequence is CASKEREEPLHF. The CDR3 DNA reads as TGTGCCAGCAAGGAGAGGGAGGAACCCCTCCACTTT.

The genes are TRBV7-6 and TRBJ1-3; D is unresolved. Deletions cut 4 bases from V and 0 bases from J, with 16 bases between. Germline CDR1 SGHVS, CDR2 FNYEAQ. This CDR3 is 17 amino acids long. CDR3 protein: CASSYDFDGNSGNTIYF. Written as DNA, the CDR3 is TGTGCCAGCAGCTACGACTTTGACGGCAACTCTGGAAACACCATATATTTT. Complete variable domain (other parts from reference TRBV7-6 and TRBJ1-3): GAGVSQSPRYKVTKRGQDVALRCDPISGHVSLYWYRQALGQGPEFLTYFNYEAQQDKSGLPNDRFSAERPEGSISTLTIQRTEQRDSAMYRCASSYDFDGNSGNTIYFGEGSWLTVV.

This clone was recorded once. The V call is TRBV6-6, the J call TRBJ1-1; TRBD1 matches at 7 bases. This CDR3 comprises 13 residues. Per germline, CDR1 MNHNY and CDR2 SVGAGI (reference sequence). V gave up 2 bases and J gave up 4 bases; unmatched junction bases: 1. The CDR3 is CASSYNRGTEAFF. The CDR3 DNA is TGTGCCAGCAGTTACAACAGGGGCACTGAAGCTTTCTTT.

The chain couples TRBV27 to TRBJ2-2; tentatively, D is TRBD2 (5 bases). The V end lost 3 bases, the J end lost 0 bases, and 8 bases lay between the germline ends. The CDR3 covers 15 residues. Germline-derived CDR1 and CDR2 are MNHEY and SMNVEV (reference sequence). The DNA for the CDR3 is TGTGCCAGCAGTTTTAGCGTACCGAACACCGGGGAGCTGTTTTTT. It is translated as CASSFSVPNTGELFF.

V gene TRBV30 combines with J gene TRBJ1-5; D call uncertain. In germline, CDR1 is GTSNPN, CDR2 SVGIG (reference sequence). The length of the CDR3 is 14 residues. Trimming stripped 2 bases from V and 1 base from J, with 9 bases between. This CDR3 is CAWSHGGSNQPQHF. The CDR3 DNA sequence: TGTGCCTGGAGTCATGGCGGGAGCAATCAGCCCCAGCATTTT.

The chain has TRBV2 and TRBJ2-5; D possibly matches TRBD1 or TRBD2 (5 bases each). V lost 0 bases, J lost 4 bases, and 12 bases lay in between. There are 15 residues in the CDR3. Germline V gene lookup returns CDR1 SNHLY and CDR2 FYNNEI. The CDR3 coding sequence is TGTGCCAGCAGTGAAGCGGGGCTAGCCACAGAGACCCAGTACTTC. This translates into CASSEAGLATETQYF.

The chain has TRBV6-1 and TRBJ1-2; TRBD1 might be the D (6 bases). The germline V gene encodes CDR1 MNHNS and CDR2 SASEGT. CDR3 length: 14 amino acids. The V and J ends lost 7 bases and 6 bases respectively, with 18 bases between them. The CDR3 loop reads CASKTGQTLDGYTF. The CDR3 DNA reads TGTGCCAGCAAAACCGGACAGACTTTAGATGGCTACACCTTC.

This sequence joins TRBV9 and TRBJ1-3; no clear D. The CDR3 extends over 12 amino acids. V was clipped by 0 bases and J by 2 bases, with 0 bases between them. CDR1 SGDLS and CDR2 YYNGEE come from the germline V gene. The CDR3 loop is CASSVAGNTIYF. CDR3 sequence (DNA): TGTGCCAGCAGCGTAGCTGGAAACACCATATATTTT.

The chain has TRBV30 and TRBJ1-6; unclear D gene. The V and J ends lost 4 bases and 0 bases respectively, with 10 bases between them. The CDR3 covers 15 residues. The germline V gene encodes CDR1 GTSNPN and CDR2 SVGIG (reference sequence). The CDR3 region is CAWKAESSYNSPLHF. CDR3 nucleotides: TGTGCCTGGAAGGCGGAGAGCTCCTATAATTCACCCCTCCACTTT.

The gene calls are TRBV10-3 and TRBJ1-2; D ambiguous. The CDR3 is 15 residues long. Between the trimmed V and J ends, which lost 2 bases and 6 bases, there was a span of 16 bases. CDR1 is ENHRY, CDR2 SYGVKD, per germline. In DNA form, the CDR3 reads TGTGCCATCAGTGAGGGGATTTCAGGTGGCAATGGCTACACCTTC. Translated, it gives CAISEGISGGNGYTF.

The chain has TRBV25-1 and TRBJ1-2; weak D call: TRBD1 (5 bases). CDR3 size: 14 residues. Germline V lookup: CDR1 MGHDK, CDR2 SYGVNS. V was shortened by 3 bases and J by 4 bases, with 12 bases between the two germline ends. CDR3 coding DNA: TGTGCCAGCAGTGATACCGGGACGACCTATGGCTACACCTTC. This sequence encodes CASSDTGTTYGYTF.

The V and J genes are TRBV12-5 and TRBJ1-3; D gene unclear. Looked up from germline, CDR1 is LGHNT and CDR2 is FRNRAP. Trimming pared 4 bases from V and 0 bases from J, leaving 16 bases between. This CDR3 is built from 17 residues. The CDR3 is CASGSGFGGSSGNTIYF. The CDR3 nucleotides are TGTGCTAGTGGTTCGGGTTTTGGAGGGAGCTCTGGAAACACCATATATTTT.

V gene TRBV6-5 combines with J gene TRBJ1-2; 10 bases are shared with TRBD1. V gave up 0 bases and J gave up 0 bases; unmatched junction bases: 1. Germline CDR1 MNHEY, CDR2 SVGAGI. This CDR3 has 16 residues. This CDR3 is CASSYSGQGANYGYTF. DNA of the CDR3: TGTGCCAGCAGTTACTCAGGACAGGGGGCTAACTATGGCTACACCTTC.

The chain uses TRBV18 and TRBJ1-1; D possibly corresponds to TRBD1 (5 bases). There are 15 residues in the CDR3. Germline CDR1 KGHSH, CDR2 LQKENI. V was cut by 1 base and J by 1 base, with 10 bases left in between. The DNA of the CDR3 is TGTGCCAGCTCACCACAGAACCAGGGGAACACTGAAGCTTTCTTT. This gives the protein CASSPQNQGNTEAFF. Looking up the rest from reference TRBV18 and TRBJ1-1 gives the full variable domain: NAGVMQNPRHLVRRRGQEARLRCSPMKGHSHVYWYRQLPEEGLKFMVYLQKENIIDESGMPKERFSAEFPKEGPSILRIQQVVRGDSAAYFCASSPQNQGNTEAFFGQGTRLTVV.

The rearrangement joins TRBV5-6 to TRBJ2-1; the match to TRBD1 covers 7 bases. This CDR3 has 14 amino acids. The junction had 8 bases not matched to a gene; V was cut back by 4 bases and J by 7 bases. Per the germline V gene, CDR1 is SGHDT and CDR2 is YYEEEE. CDR3 sequence reads: CASSQGQFWNEQFF. The DNA for the CDR3 is TGTGCCAGCAGCCAGGGACAGTTCTGGAATGAGCAGTTCTTC.

The sample holds one count of this clone. The chain has TRBV19 and TRBJ1-5; the D is unclear. With 5 bases removed from V and 1 base from J, the gap between germline ends came to 15 bases. Germline V CDR1 and CDR2: LNHDA, SQIVND (reference sequence). The CDR3 loop spans 16 amino acids. In DNA form, the CDR3 reads TGTGCCAGTAGTCCCATCGCGGTCTCGAGCAATCAGCCCCAGCATTTT. This encodes CASSPIAVSSNQPQHF.

The chain is built from TRBV27 and TRBJ1-2; weak D call: TRBD1 (5 bases). V was shortened by 9 bases and J by 4 bases, with 12 bases between the two germline ends. This CDR3 contains 12 residues. Germline CDR1 is MNHEY and CDR2 is SMNVEV (reference sequence). In DNA form, the CDR3 reads TGTGCCAGTGGGTCGGGGACCTATGGCTACACCTTC. Translating it yields CASGSGTYGYTF.

The chain couples TRBV7-2 to TRBJ2-3; D is unclear. V was cut by 5 bases and J by 2 bases, with 11 bases left in between. The CDR3 extends over 14 amino acids. The V gene's germline CDR1 is SGHTA and CDR2 FQGNSA. CDR3 loop: CASSPSSYTDTQYF. In DNA, the CDR3 is TGTGCCAGCAGCCCCTCATCCTACACAGATACGCAGTATTTT.

This clone appeared a few times. This chain joins TRBV14 and TRBJ2-1; D could derive from TRBD1 or TRBD2 (5 bases each). V gave up 0 bases and J gave up 3 bases, with 12 bases separating them. Germline V CDR1 and CDR2: SGHDN, FVKESK. This CDR3 region has 16 residues. CDR3 sequence reads: CASSQEGEPGYNEQFF. Written as DNA, the CDR3 is TGTGCCAGCAGCCAAGAAGGGGAGCCGGGCTACAATGAGCAGTTCTTC.

The V and J genes are TRBV7-8 and TRBJ2-3, with D perhaps matching TRBD1 (6 bases). V lost 5 bases, J lost 1 base, and 22 bases lay in between. The CDR3 consists of 18 residues. In germline, CDR1 is SGHVS, CDR2 FQNEAQ. CDR3 sequence (DNA): TGTGCCAGCAGCAACAGTCCACCCGGGACATACCGCACAGATACGCAGTATTTT. Amino acid sequence: CASSNSPPGTYRTDTQYF.

This clone was detected a few times. The chain combines TRBV10-3 with TRBJ1-1; possible D gene TRBD1, 6 bases. CDR1 and CDR2 from the germline V gene are ENHRY and SYGVKD. Between the trimmed V and J ends, which lost 6 bases and 5 bases, there was a span of 13 bases. This CDR3 has 13 residues. The CDR3 DNA reads as TGTGCCATCAGCTCCCGGGACAAAACTGAAGCTTTCTTT. It codes for CAISSRDKTEAFF.

The chain has TRBV2 and TRBJ2-1; unclear D gene. Looked up from germline, CDR1 is SNHLY and CDR2 is FYNNEI. The length of the CDR3 is 13 residues. Trimming cost V 1 base and J 6 bases, with 7 bases left between them. CDR3 in amino acids: CASSEDGPNEQFF. CDR3 coding DNA: TGTGCCAGCAGTGAAGACGGCCCCAATGAGCAGTTCTTC.

This sequence joins TRBV2 and TRBJ1-3; 7 bases line up with TRBD1. The V gene end was trimmed by 7 bases and the J gene end by 2 bases; junction bases not matched to a gene: 5. CDR3 length: 14 amino acids. From germline, CDR1 is SNHLY and CDR2 FYNNEI. CDR3 nucleotides: TGTGCCAGCACCCTCGGGACAGCTGGAAACACCATATATTTT. Protein product: CASTLGTAGNTIYF.

This clone was seen only a few times. The chain uses TRBV7-2 and TRBJ1-2, with D maybe TRBD1 (6 bases). V was shortened by 5 bases and J by 11 bases, with 15 bases between the two germline ends. Germline loops: CDR1 SGHTA, CDR2 FQGNSA. The CDR3 sequence is 12 residues long. CDR3 amino acids: CASSLRTGLYTF. CDR3 coding DNA: TGTGCCAGCAGCCTGAGAACAGGGCTTTACACCTTC. The full variable domain, with the rest looked up from reference TRBV7-2 and TRBJ1-2, is GAGVSQSPSNKVTEKGKDVELRCDPISGHTALYWYRQSLGQGLEFLIYFQGNSAPDKSGLPSDRFSAERTGGSVSTLTIQRTQQEDSAVYLCASSLRTGLYTFGSGTRLTVV.

The gene calls are TRBV11-2 and TRBJ2-1; perhaps D is TRBD1 or TRBD2 (5 bases each). CDR3 length equals 13 residues. The V end lost 5 bases, the J end lost 5 bases, and 10 bases lay between the germline ends. CDR1 and CDR2 (germline): SGHAT, FQNNGV. CDR3 DNA: TGTGCCAGCAGCGTAAGGGACGACAATGAGCAGTTCTTC. Translating it yields CASSVRDDNEQFF. Full variable domain (outside the CDR3, taken from reference TRBV11-2 and TRBJ2-1): EAGVAQSPRYKIIEKRQSVAFWCNPISGHATLYWYQQILGQGPKLLIQFQNNGVVDDSQLPKDRFSAERLKGVDSTLKIQPAKLEDSAVYLCASSVRDDNEQFFGPGTRLTVL.

This chain uses TRBV29-1 with TRBJ1-4, with 10 positions matching TRBD1. CDR1 and CDR2 (germline): SQVTM, ANQGSEA. The CDR3 has 14 residues. Unmatched junction bases numbered 7, after V lost 7 bases and J lost 5 bases. In DNA, the CDR3 is TGCAGCGCTTCGGGGACAGGGGTCAATGAAAAACTGTTTTTT. Translating it yields CSASGTGVNEKLFF.

In its sample, this clone was seen many times. The genes are TRBV29-1 and TRBJ1-2, with TRBD1 matching 11 bases. The trim removed 7 bases at V and 7 bases at J, leaving 11 bases unmatched. Germline assignment: CDR1 SQVTM and CDR2 ANQGSEA. The CDR3 runs to 14 residues. In nucleotides, the CDR3 is TGCAGCGACAGGGACAGGGGGAAAGATGGTGGCTACACCTTC. Translating gives CSDRDRGKDGGYTF. The full variable domain, rest sourced from reference TRBV29-1 and TRBJ1-2, is SAVISQKPSRDICQRGTSLTIQCQVDSQVTMMFWYRQQPGQSLTLIATANQGSEATYESGFVIDKFPISRPNLTFSTLTVSNMSPEDSSIYLCSDRDRGKDGGYTFGSGTRLTVV.

The chain uses TRBV7-2 and TRBJ1-1; D is unclear. The V end lost 2 bases, the J end lost 4 bases, and 11 bases lay between the germline ends. Germline CDR1 is SGHTA and CDR2 is FQGNSA. The CDR3 consists of 14 residues. The CDR3 loop is CASSLKLGGTEAFF. DNA of the CDR3: TGTGCCAGCAGCTTAAAGCTAGGCGGCACTGAAGCTTTCTTT.